This entry lists 10 T cell receptor beta chains sequenced from one sample in a study of blood T cells in healthy people across ages. Sample-barcoded 5' priming and a J-beta primer mix drove a second PCR of roughly 6 to 12 cycles. TCRdb analysed the 5' RACE reads with MiXCR anew, one entry per CDR3 protein. The sample holds 700,000 to 950,000 distinct CDR3 sequences; approximately 39% are singletons and the top ten take about 20%. Material for sequencing was blood. Source of these receptors: a woman between 55 and 75 years old in good health.

In this sample, this clonotype turned up once. The V call is TRBV12-3 or TRBV12-4, the J call TRBJ1-1; TRBD1 agrees at 11 bases. CDR3 length: 16 residues. J was trimmed by 10 bases and V by 5 bases; bases with no gene match: 15. The CDR3 coding sequence is TGTGCCAGCAGTCGACCCGGGACAGGGGGACAAAGGGTAGCTTTCTTT. This sequence encodes CASSRPGTGGQRVAFF.

The J gene is TRBJ2-5, the V gene TRBV20-1, with 11 bases fitting TRBD2. The assigned J gene may be wrong: the sequence end matches TRBJ2-7 better. The CDR3 contains 15 residues. CDR1 DFQATT and CDR2 SNEGSKA come from the germline V gene (reference sequence). In DNA form, the CDR3 reads TGCAGTGCTAGATGGATAGCGGGAGGGCCGCACGAGCAGTACTTC. Amino acid sequence: CSARWIAGGPHEQYF.

This sequence joins TRBV15 and TRBJ2-2, with D possibly TRBD2 on 7 matching bases. This CDR3 region has 16 residues. CDR1 LNHNV and CDR2 YYDKDF come from the germline V gene (reference sequence). V was cut by 0 bases and J by 6 bases, with 14 bases left in between. CDR3 amino acids: CATSRDRGAAAGELFF. CDR3 sequence (DNA): TGTGCCACCAGCAGAGATCGGGGGGCGGCGGCCGGGGAGCTGTTTTTT.

This chain connects TRBV27 to TRBJ1-1; weak D call: TRBD1 (5 bases). The CDR3 totals 16 residues. With 5 bases removed from V and 0 bases from J, the gap between germline ends came to 16 bases. CDR1 MNHEY and CDR2 SMNVEV come from the germline V gene (reference sequence). CDR3 loop: CASSPRRALVNTEAFF. In DNA, the CDR3 is TGTGCCAGCAGTCCTCGCAGGGCTCTGGTGAACACTGAAGCTTTCTTT.

The chain is built from TRBV7-2 and TRBJ1-2; D uncertain. There are 14 residues in the CDR3. V gave up 4 bases and J gave up 1 base, with 10 bases separating them. Looked up from germline, CDR1 is SGHTA and CDR2 is FQGNSA. CDR3 in amino acids: CASSWAAVNYGYTF. In nucleotides, the CDR3 is TGTGCCAGCAGCTGGGCGGCCGTTAACTATGGCTACACCTTC.

This clonotype has a count of ten or more. The chain links TRBV20-1 to TRBJ2-4; D might be TRBD1 (5 bases). The CDR3 runs to 12 residues. In germline, CDR1 is DFQATT, CDR2 SNEGSKA (reference sequence). V shed 2 bases and J shed 6 bases, with 8 bases lying between them. CDR3 in DNA: TGCAGTGCTAGACAGGGCAGAAACATTCAGTACTTC. This encodes CSARQGRNIQYF.

This chain links TRBV6-1 with TRBJ2-3; TRBD2 matches 11 bases. Trimming removed 6 bases from V and 6 bases from J; junction bases left unmatched: 17. The CDR3 is 18 amino acids. Per germline, CDR1 MNHNS and CDR2 SASEGT. The DNA of the CDR3 is TGTGCCAGCAGGGATACTAGCGGGGGAAGCTTATATTGGGATACGCAGTATTTT. Its protein is CASRDTSGGSLYWDTQYF.

In its sample, this clonotype was seen a few times. This chain links TRBV7-2 with TRBJ2-4; TRBD2 might be the D (5 bases). CDR1 and CDR2 (germline): SGHTA, FQGNSA. V shed 2 bases and J shed 12 bases, with 11 bases lying between them. The CDR3 has 12 residues. CDR3 in DNA: TGTGCCAGCAGCTTATTGACGGGGTCTCAGTACTTC. It yields the protein CASSLLTGSQYF.

This clonotype has at least ten counts. The chain has TRBV27 and TRBJ2-5, with 9 bases that match TRBD1. V shed 7 bases and J 7 bases; nucleotides not matched to a gene: 13. Germline values: CDR1 MNHEY, CDR2 SMNVEV (reference sequence). This CDR3 has 15 residues. The DNA of the CDR3 is TGTGCCAGCAAGGCGCGCCGGACAGGGGTCGGGACCCAGTACTTC. Its protein product is CASKARRTGVGTQYF.

Concerning this clonotype: This may stem from a read error, because a much larger clone lies one nucleotide away. The chain carries TRBV29-1 and TRBJ2-7, with D perhaps matching TRBD2 (6 bases). V was shortened by 1 base and J by 3 bases, with 13 bases between the two germline ends. CDR3 length: 14 amino acids. Germline loops: CDR1 SQVTM, CDR2 ANQGSEA. The CDR3 region is CSVEGGDSYYEQYF. The CDR3 nucleotides read TGCAGCGTTGAAGGCGGGGACTCCTACTACGAGCAGTACTTC.